The 14 T cell receptor beta chains below were found in one sample sequenced in a study of shared clonotypes between healthy human individuals. Produced via immunoSEQ multiplex PCR; TCRdb's table is partial and in-frame only. This sample has 2 million to 3 million clones, with approximately 93% found just once. The material sequenced was naive CD4+ T cells from PBMCs. Noted subset: CD45RA+ positively selected. All receptors come from a man aged 18 to 30 in good health. Some clones in this sample may be carry-over from other donors' samples.

V and J are TRBV18 and TRBJ1-5; 7 positions match TRBD1. CDR1 KGHSH and CDR2 LQKENI come from the germline V gene. The CDR3 consists of 16 residues. V gave up 1 base and J gave up 2 bases; unmatched junction bases: 5. This chain's CDR3 is CASSPQGAVGNQPQHF. The DNA of the CDR3 is TGTGCCAGCTCACCACAGGGGGCTGTGGGCAATCAGCCCCAGCATTTT.

CDR3 loop: CASRVRGRDTEAFF. CDR3 DNA sequence: TGTGCCAGTAGAGTCAGGGGGAGAGACACTGAAGCTTTCTTT. V and J are TRBV19 and TRBJ1-1; TRBD1 agrees at 7 bases. Losses at the gene ends were 6 bases for V and 3 bases for J; bases not matched to a gene: 7. In germline, CDR1 is LNHDA, CDR2 SQIVND (reference sequence). The CDR3 is 14 residues long.

The J gene is TRBJ2-5, the V gene TRBV5-1, with 11 bases fitting TRBD2. The junction had 8 bases not matched to a gene; V was cut back by 4 bases and J by 3 bases. Germline V CDR1 and CDR2: SGHRS, YFSETQ. The CDR3 has 16 residues. As DNA, the CDR3 is TGCGCCAGCAGCGTCGGGAGTAGCGGGGGGGAAGAGACCCAGTACTTC. Translating it yields CASSVGSSGGEETQYF.

This clone was recorded only once. This chain links TRBV9 with TRBJ2-2; D gene unclear. The ends were cut back, 3 bases at V and 3 bases at J, with 12 bases in the middle. The CDR3 contains 15 residues. Germline CDR1 and CDR2: SGDLS and YYNGEE. CDR3 sequence: CASSGRRTYTGELFF. The CDR3 DNA reads as TGTGCCAGCAGCGGCAGACGGACCTACACCGGGGAGCTGTTTTTT.

This chain joins TRBV27 and TRBJ2-7, with 10 nucleotides matching TRBD1. The junction had 13 bases not matched to a gene; V was cut back by 5 bases and J by 3 bases. Germline CDR1 and CDR2: MNHEY and SMNVEV (reference sequence). The CDR3 loop spans 17 amino acids. The CDR3 loop reads CASSRTTTGTGVYEQYF. The DNA for the CDR3 is TGTGCCAGCAGTCGAACCACGACCGGGACAGGGGTCTACGAGCAGTACTTC.

This chain connects TRBV4-2 to TRBJ2-3; TRBD2 agrees at 9 bases. The V gene end was trimmed by 0 bases and the J gene end by 3 bases; junction bases not matched to a gene: 4. The germline CDR1 and CDR2 sequences are LGHNA and YNFKEQ. The CDR3 has 16 amino acids. The CDR3 loop reads CASSQDIAGDTDTQYF. The CDR3 nucleotides read TGTGCCAGCAGCCAAGATATAGCGGGAGATACAGATACGCAGTATTTT.

The CDR3 sequence: CASSPRDWENTEAFF. The CDR3 DNA is TGCGCCAGCAGCCCGCGGGACTGGGAGAACACTGAAGCTTTCTTT. The chain has TRBV4-1 and TRBJ1-1, with D perhaps matching TRBD1 (5 bases). The V gene's germline CDR1 is MGHRA and CDR2 YSYEKL. V was trimmed by 4 bases and J by 1 base, leaving 13 bases between them. The CDR3 has 15 residues.

CDR3 loop: CASSLIAANYNEQFF. CDR3 DNA sequence: TGTGCCAGCAGCTTAATAGCGGCCAATTACAATGAGCAGTTCTTC. The V call is TRBV7-3, the J call TRBJ2-1; maybe TRBD2 (6 bases). The CDR3 runs to 15 residues. Germline CDR1 and CDR2: SGHTA and FQGTGA. The V gene lost 1 base and the J gene lost 4 bases, with 11 bases spanning the gap.

The rearrangement joins TRBV7-9 to TRBJ2-5; maybe TRBD1 (6 bases). The V end was cut by 5 bases, the J end by 4 bases, with 14 bases between. Germline-derived CDR1 and CDR2 are SEHNR and FQNEAQ (reference sequence). The CDR3 consists of 14 residues. The CDR3 region has the DNA TGTGCCAGCAGCAACAGGGTGACTGGAGAGACCCAGTACTTC. It yields the protein CASSNRVTGETQYF.

For the CDR3, the DNA is TGTGCCAGCAGCCCGGGACAGGGGGCCTCTACGGGAGGCTACACCTTC. It specifies CASSPGQGASTGGYTF. The chain carries TRBV7-3 and TRBJ1-2; TRBD1 agrees at 12 bases. Germline CDR1 and CDR2: SGHTA and FQGTGA. This CDR3 spans 16 amino acids. After removal of 5 bases from V and 8 bases from J, the junction contained 12 bases not matched to a gene.

This chain uses TRBV2 with TRBJ2-7; D remains ambiguous. The CDR3 has 13 residues. Germline V gives CDR1 SNHLY, CDR2 FYNNEI. Trimming stripped 6 bases from V and 5 bases from J, with 14 bases between. The CDR3 loop reads CASRRLKENEQYF. DNA for the CDR3: TGTGCCAGCAGGCGATTGAAGGAAAACGAGCAGTACTTC.

This clone was seen just once. The chain combines TRBV15 with TRBJ2-5; tentatively, D is TRBD2 (5 bases). The germline gives CDR1 LNHNV, CDR2 YYDKDF (reference sequence). CDR3 length equals 13 residues. Deletions cut 3 bases from V and 0 bases from J, with 5 bases between. For the CDR3, the DNA is TGTGCCACCAGCAGGCGGGACCAAGAGACCCAGTACTTC. Translation: CATSRRDQETQYF.

The CDR3 DNA sequence: TGTGCCAGCAGTCCCCCCTATACTGACACCTACGAGCAGTACTTC. Its translation is CASSPPYTDTYEQYF. The chain carries TRBV28 and TRBJ2-7, with D hard to call. Germline V lookup: CDR1 MDHEN, CDR2 SYDVKM. The CDR3 loop spans 15 amino acids. V shed 5 bases and J shed 2 bases, with 16 bases lying between them.

This rearrangement joins TRBV28 to TRBJ1-1, with 8 bases fitting TRBD1. The V segment lost 5 bases and the J segment 1 base; nucleotides outside the gene matches: 12. The CDR3 loop spans 17 amino acids. The germline gives CDR1 MDHEN, CDR2 SYDVKM. The CDR3 DNA follows: TGTGCCAGCAGTCCTCTGGGGGCAGGGGGCACGAACACTGAAGCTTTCTTT. It is translated as CASSPLGAGGTNTEAFF.